The clone carrying this T cell receptor (beta chain) was observed many times. The antigen remains undetermined. This specimen comes from a study of human T cells and chemical hapten exposure. Study-level background: Sensitization used 2% DPC on approximately 2 cm by approximately 2 cm upper inner arm skin.

A single record per CDR3 protein comes from TCRdb applying MiXCR to the RACE reads. The sample gives more than 250,000 distinct CDR3 sequences, about 9.4% of which show up once; about 2.5% is in the top ten. Findings of the study overall: There was no change with DPC sensitization in TCRs above 1 in 1000 frequency.

Indicated time point: pre-sensitization, week 0. The treatment here: therapeutic diphenylcyclopropenone sensitization with weekly scalp DPC. With 3 bases clipped from V and 4 bases from J, the junction kept 6 bases outside the gene matches. The CDR3 runs 15 residues. The germline CDR1 and CDR2 sequences are SGDLS and YYNGEE. This receptor was obtained from a woman between 35 and 50 years old with alopecia areata. Some clones in this sample may be carry-over from other donors' samples. The V gene is TRBV9, the J gene TRBJ2-2, with 7 nucleotides matching TRBD1. Sequencing was performed on whole blood, taken in connection with sensitization to the hapten diphenylcyclopropenone (DPC). In DNA form, the CDR3 reads TGTGCCAGCAGCGGTACAGGGGTGGCCACCGGGGAGCTGTTTTTT. Protein sequence: CASSGTGVATGELFF.